This TCR beta chain was profiled in a study of identical twins. One entry per CDR3 protein results from TCRdb running MiXCR on the 5' RACE reads. Of about 570,000 distinct CDR3 sequences listed, roughly 9.9% are singletons. In its sample, this clonotype was seen a few times. V was pared by 6 bases and J by 2 bases, with 13 bases between. The CDR3 is 14 amino acids. CDR1 MNHEY and CDR2 SVGEGT come from the germline V gene. The same specimen was also included in a second study, on yellow fever vaccine responses in identical twins.

Source material: PBMCs. V gene TRBV6-2 or TRBV6-3 combines with J gene TRBJ2-5; tentative D call: TRBD1 (6 bases). This sequence originates from a young woman in good health. Written as DNA, the CDR3 is TGTGCCAGCAGATTAGACAGGATGCAAGAGACCCAGTACTTC. It yields the protein CASRLDRMQETQYF.